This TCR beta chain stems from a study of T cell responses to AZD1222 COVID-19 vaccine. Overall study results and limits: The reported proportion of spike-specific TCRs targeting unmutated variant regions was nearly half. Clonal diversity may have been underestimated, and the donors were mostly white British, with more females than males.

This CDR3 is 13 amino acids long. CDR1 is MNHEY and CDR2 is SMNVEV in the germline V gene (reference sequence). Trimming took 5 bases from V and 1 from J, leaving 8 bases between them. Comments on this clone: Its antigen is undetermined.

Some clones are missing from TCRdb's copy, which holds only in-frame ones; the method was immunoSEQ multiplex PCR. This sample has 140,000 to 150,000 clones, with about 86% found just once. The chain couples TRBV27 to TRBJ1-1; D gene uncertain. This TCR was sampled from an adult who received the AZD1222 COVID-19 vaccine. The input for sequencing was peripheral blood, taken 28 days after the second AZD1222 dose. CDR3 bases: TGTGCCAGCAGTAGGAGTGCGAACACTGAAGCTTTCTTT. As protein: CASSRSANTEAFF.